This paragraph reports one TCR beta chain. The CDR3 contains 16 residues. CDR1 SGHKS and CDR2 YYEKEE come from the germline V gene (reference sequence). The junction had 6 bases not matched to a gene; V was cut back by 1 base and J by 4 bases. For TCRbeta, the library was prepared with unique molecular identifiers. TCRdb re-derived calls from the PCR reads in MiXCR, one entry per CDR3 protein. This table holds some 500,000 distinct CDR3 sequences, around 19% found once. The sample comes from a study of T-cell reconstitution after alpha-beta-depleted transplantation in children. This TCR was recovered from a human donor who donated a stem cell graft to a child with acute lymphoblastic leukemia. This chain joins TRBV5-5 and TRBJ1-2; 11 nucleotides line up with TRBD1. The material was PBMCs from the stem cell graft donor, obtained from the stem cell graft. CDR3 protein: CASSLLIGTGGYGYTF. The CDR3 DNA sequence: TGTGCCAGCAGCTTGTTAATCGGGACAGGGGGCTATGGCTACACCTTC.